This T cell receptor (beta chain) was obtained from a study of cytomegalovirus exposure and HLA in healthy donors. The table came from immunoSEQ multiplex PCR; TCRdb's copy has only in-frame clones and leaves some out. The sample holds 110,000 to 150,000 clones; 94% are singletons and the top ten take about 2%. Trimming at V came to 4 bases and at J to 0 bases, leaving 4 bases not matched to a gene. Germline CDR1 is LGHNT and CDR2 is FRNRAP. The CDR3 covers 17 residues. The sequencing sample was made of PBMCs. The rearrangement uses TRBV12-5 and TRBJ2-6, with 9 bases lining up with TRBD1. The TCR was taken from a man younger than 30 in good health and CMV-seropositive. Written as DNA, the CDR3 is TGTGCTAGTGGTTCGGGACAGGGAAGCTCTGGGGCCAACGTCCTGACTTTC. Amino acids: CASGSGQGSSGANVLTF.